A single sample is the source of the 11 T cell receptor beta chains below, sequenced in a study of shared clonotypes between healthy human individuals. Sequencing used immunoSEQ multiplex PCR; TCRdb keeps in-frame clones, though not all of them. The table lists some 1 million clones, 60% to 80% of them singletons. Specimen: memory CD4+ T cells sorted from blood. Subset specified: CD45RA-negative fraction. Receptor source: a man aged 18 to 30 in good health.

This chain joins TRBV27 and TRBJ1-1, with D unclear. Trimming took 2 bases from V and 12 from J, leaving 16 bases between them. CDR3 length equals 13 residues. Germline values: CDR1 MNHEY, CDR2 SMNVEV (reference sequence). CDR3 in DNA: TGTGCCAGCAGTTTACATAACCCACGGATAACTTTCTTT. Translated, it gives CASSLHNPRITFF.

This clone showed up many times. V and J are TRBV25-1 and TRBJ2-7; D possibly corresponds to TRBD2 (6 bases). V was clipped by 6 bases and J by 4 bases, with 10 bases between them. Germline loops: CDR1 MGHDK, CDR2 SYGVNS. The CDR3 is 12 residues long. In DNA, the CDR3 is TGTGCCAGCAGAACGGGACTGTACGAGCAGTACTTC. Translated, it gives CASRTGLYEQYF.

This chain joins TRBV30 and TRBJ1-5; D ambiguous. The germline V and J ends were trimmed by 1 base and 6 bases, with 10 bases remaining between them. Germline CDR1 GTSNPN, CDR2 SVGIG (reference sequence). This CDR3 contains 13 residues. The CDR3 nucleotides are TGTGCCTGGAGTGGGGCGGCGGGTCAGCCCCAGCATTTT. This codes for CAWSGAAGQPQHF.

In this sample, this clone turned up a few times. J is TRBJ1-6 and V is TRBV5-5, with D unresolved. The V and J ends lost 0 bases and 7 bases respectively, with 14 bases between them. There are 16 residues in the CDR3. Per germline, CDR1 SGHKS and CDR2 YYEKEE (reference sequence). The CDR3 sequence is CASSLVAGVANSPLHF. In DNA, the CDR3 is TGTGCCAGCAGCTTGGTGGCAGGCGTCGCAAATTCACCCCTCCACTTT. Supplemented by reference TRBV5-5 and TRBJ1-6, the full variable domain reads DAGVTQSPTHLIKTRGQQVTLRCSPISGHKSVSWYQQVLGQGPQFIFQYYEKEERGRGNFPDRFSARQFPNYSSELNVNALLLGDSALYLCASSLVAGVANSPLHFGNGTRLTVT.

The gene calls are TRBV2 and TRBJ1-5; a weak D match, TRBD1 (6 bases). CDR3 length: 15 amino acids. V lost 2 bases and J 0 bases, leaving 8 bases between the germline ends. Germline-derived CDR1 and CDR2 are SNHLY and FYNNEI. In DNA form, the CDR3 reads TGTGCCAGCAGTGAAAAGGGGGATAGCAATCAGCCCCAGCATTTT. Translated, it gives CASSEKGDSNQPQHF.

This clone was observed a single time. The chain links TRBV25-1 to TRBJ2-3, with TRBD1 identical over 7 bases. Germline loops: CDR1 MGHDK, CDR2 SYGVNS. The CDR3 runs to 14 residues. J was trimmed by 3 bases and V by 5 bases; bases with no gene match: 5. The DNA for the CDR3 is TGTGCCAGCAGTCGACAGGGTTGGACAGATACGCAGTATTTT. Protein sequence: CASSRQGWTDTQYF.

The chain joins TRBV6-6 to TRBJ1-2, with D hard to call. The CDR3 contains 14 residues. Deletions cut 0 bases from V and 3 bases from J, with 8 bases between. CDR1 MNHNY and CDR2 SVGAGI come from the germline V gene (reference sequence). CDR3 loop: CASSYSGFDYGYTF. CDR3 nucleotide sequence: TGTGCCAGCAGTTACTCAGGGTTCGACTATGGCTACACCTTC.

Details on this clone: Other DNA sequences in this sample translate to the same CDR3. The rearrangement joins TRBV30 to TRBJ1-1; D uncertain. The CDR3 length is 13 residues. The V end was cut by 4 bases, the J end by 0 bases, with 9 bases between. Germline CDR1 is GTSNPN and CDR2 is SVGIG (reference sequence). CDR3 amino acids: CAWTRQMNTEAFF. The CDR3 DNA follows: TGTGCCTGGACCCGACAAATGAACACTGAAGCTTTCTTT.

This rearrangement joins TRBV9 to TRBJ2-2; either TRBD1 or TRBD2 may supply D (6 bases each). The ends were cut back, 6 bases at V and 0 bases at J, with 12 bases in the middle. The CDR3 sequence is 15 residues long. Germline CDR1 is SGDLS and CDR2 is YYNGEE. The CDR3 reads CASTQGGTNTGELFF. The CDR3 DNA reads TGTGCCAGCACCCAAGGGGGGACGAACACCGGGGAGCTGTTTTTT.

The rearrangement joins TRBV5-1 to TRBJ2-5; 14 nucleotides match TRBD2. The CDR3 is made up of 17 amino acids. CDR1 and CDR2 (germline): SGHRS, YFSETQ. V lost 0 bases to trimming and J lost 6 bases; unmatched junction nucleotides: 7. The CDR3 region has the DNA TGCGCCAGCAGCTTGGGAGTGGGACTAGCGGGGGAAAAGACCCAGTACTTC. This encodes CASSLGVGLAGEKTQYF.

This clone was seen more than once but under ten times. The V gene is TRBV6-6, the J gene TRBJ2-1, with a weak D call TRBD1 (5 bases). Germline V gene data show CDR1 as MNHNY and CDR2 as SVGAGI (reference sequence). Between the trimmed V and J ends, which lost 2 bases and 8 bases, there was a span of 7 bases. The CDR3 spans 12 residues. As DNA, the CDR3 is TGTGCCAGCAGTTACCCCAGGGATGAGCAGTTCTTC. This sequence encodes CASSYPRDEQFF.